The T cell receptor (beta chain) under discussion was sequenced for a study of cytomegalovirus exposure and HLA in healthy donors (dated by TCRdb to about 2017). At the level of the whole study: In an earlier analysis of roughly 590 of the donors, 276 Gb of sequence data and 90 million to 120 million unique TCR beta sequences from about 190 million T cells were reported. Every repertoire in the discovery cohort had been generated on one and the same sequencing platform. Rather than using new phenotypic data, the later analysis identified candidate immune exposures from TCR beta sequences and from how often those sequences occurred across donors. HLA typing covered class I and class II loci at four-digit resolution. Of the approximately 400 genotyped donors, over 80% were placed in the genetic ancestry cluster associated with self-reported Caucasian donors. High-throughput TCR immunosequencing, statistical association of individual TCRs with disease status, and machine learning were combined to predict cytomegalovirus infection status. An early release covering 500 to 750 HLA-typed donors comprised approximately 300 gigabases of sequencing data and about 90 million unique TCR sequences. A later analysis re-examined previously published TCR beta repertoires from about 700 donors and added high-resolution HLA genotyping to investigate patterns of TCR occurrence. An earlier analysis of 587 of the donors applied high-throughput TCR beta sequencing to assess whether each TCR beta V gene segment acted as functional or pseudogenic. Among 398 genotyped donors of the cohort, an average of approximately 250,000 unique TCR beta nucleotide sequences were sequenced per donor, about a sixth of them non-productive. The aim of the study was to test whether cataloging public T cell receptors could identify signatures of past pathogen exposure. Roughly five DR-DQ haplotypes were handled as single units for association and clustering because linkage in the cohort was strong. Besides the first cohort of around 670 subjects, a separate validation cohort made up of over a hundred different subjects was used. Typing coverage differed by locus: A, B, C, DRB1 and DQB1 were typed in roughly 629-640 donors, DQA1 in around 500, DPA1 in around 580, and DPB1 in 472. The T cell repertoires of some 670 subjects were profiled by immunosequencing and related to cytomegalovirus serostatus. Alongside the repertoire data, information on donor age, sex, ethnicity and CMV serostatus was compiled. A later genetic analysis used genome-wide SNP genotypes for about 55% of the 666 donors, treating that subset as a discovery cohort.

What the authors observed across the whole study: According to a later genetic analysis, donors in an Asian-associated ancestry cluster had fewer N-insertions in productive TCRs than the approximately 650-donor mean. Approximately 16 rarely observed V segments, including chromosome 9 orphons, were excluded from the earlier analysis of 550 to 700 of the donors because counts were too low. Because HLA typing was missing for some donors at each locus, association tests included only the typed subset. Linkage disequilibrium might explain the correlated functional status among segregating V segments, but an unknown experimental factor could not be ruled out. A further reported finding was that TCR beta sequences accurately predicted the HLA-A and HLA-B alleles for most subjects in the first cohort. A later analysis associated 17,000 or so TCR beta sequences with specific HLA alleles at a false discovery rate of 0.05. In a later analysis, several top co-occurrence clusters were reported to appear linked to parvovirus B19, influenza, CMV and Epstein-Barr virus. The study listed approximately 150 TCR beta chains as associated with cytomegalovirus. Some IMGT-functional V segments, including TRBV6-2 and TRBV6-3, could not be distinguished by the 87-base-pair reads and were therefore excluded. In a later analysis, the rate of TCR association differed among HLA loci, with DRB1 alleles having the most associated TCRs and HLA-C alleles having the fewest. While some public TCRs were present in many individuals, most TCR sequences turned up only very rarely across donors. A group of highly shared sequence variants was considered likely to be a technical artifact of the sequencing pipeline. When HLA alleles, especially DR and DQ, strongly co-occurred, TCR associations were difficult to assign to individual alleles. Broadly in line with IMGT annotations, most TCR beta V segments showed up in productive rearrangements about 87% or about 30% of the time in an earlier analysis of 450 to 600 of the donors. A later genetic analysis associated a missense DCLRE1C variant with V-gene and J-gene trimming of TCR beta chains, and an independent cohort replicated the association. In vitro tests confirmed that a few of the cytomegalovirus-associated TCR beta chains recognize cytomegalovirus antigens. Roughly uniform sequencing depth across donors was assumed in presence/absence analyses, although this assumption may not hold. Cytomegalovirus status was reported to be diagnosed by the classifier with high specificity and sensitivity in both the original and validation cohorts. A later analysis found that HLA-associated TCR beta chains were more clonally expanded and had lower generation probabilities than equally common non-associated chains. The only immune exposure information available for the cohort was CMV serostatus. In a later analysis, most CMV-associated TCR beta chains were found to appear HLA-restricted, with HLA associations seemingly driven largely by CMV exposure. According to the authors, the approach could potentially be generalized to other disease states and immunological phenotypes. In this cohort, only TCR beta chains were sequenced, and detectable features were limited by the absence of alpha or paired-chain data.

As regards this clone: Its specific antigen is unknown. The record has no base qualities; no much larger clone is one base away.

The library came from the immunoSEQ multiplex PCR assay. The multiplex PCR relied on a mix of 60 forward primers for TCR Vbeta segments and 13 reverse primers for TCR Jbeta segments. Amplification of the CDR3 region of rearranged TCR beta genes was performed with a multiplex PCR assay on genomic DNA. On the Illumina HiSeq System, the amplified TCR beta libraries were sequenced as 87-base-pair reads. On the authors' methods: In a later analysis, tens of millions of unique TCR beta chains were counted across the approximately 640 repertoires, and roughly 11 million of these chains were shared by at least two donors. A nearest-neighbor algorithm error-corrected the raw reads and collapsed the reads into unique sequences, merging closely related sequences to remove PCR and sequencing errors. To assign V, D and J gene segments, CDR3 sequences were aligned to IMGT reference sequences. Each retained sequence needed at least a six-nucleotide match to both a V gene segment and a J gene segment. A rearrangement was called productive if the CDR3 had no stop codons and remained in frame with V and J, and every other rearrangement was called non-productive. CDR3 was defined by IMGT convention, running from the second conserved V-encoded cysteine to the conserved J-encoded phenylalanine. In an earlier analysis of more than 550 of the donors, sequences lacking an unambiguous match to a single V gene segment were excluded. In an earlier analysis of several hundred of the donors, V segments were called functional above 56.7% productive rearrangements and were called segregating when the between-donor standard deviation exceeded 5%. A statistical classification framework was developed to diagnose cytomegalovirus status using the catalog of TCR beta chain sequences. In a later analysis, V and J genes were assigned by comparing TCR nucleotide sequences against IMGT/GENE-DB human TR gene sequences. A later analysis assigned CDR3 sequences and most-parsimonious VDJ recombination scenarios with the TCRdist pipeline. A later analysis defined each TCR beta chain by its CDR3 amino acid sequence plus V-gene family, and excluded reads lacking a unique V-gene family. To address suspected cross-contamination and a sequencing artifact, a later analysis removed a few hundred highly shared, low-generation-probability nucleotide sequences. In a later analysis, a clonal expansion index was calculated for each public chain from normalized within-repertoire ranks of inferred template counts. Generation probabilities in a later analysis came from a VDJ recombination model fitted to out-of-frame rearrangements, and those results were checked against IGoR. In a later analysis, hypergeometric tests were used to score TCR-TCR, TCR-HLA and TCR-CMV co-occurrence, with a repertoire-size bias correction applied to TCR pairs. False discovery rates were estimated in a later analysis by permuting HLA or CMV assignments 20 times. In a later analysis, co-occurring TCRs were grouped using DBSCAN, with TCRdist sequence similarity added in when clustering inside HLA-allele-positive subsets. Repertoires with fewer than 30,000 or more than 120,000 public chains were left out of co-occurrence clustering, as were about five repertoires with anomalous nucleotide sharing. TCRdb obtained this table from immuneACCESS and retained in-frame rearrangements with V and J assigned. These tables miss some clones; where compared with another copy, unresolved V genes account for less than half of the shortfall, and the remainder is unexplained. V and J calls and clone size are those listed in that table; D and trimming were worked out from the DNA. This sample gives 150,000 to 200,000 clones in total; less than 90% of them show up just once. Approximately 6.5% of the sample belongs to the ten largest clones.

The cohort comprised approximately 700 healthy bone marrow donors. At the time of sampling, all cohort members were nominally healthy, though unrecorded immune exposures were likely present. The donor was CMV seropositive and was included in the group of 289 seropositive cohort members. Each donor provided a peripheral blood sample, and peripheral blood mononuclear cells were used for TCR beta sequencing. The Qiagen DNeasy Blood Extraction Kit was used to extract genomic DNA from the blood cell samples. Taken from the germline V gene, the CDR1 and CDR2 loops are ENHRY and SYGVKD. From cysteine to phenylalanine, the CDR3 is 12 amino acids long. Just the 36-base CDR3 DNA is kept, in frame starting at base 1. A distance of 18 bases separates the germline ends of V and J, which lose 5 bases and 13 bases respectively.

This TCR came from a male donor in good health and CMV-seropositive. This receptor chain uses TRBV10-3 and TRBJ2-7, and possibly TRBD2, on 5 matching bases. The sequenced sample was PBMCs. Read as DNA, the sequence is TGTGCCATCAGTCCCCGGGATGGACCCCAATACTTC. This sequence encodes CAISPRDGPQYF.